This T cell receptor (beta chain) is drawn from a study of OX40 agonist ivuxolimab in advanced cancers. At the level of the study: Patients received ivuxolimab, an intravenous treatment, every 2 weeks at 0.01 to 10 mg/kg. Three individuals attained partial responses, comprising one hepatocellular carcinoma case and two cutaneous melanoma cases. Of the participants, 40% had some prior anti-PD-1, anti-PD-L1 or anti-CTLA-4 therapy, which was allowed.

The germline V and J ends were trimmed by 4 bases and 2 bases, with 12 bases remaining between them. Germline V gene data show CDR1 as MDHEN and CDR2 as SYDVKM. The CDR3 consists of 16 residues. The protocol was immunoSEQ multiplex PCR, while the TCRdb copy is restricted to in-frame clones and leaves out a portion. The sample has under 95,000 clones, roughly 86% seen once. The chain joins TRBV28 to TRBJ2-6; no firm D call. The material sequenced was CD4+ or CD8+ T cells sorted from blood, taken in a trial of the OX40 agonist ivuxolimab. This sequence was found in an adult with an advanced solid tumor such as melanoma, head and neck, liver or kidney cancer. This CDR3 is CASSYRVTAGANVLTF. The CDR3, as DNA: TGTGCCAGCAGTTACCGCGTCACAGCTGGGGCCAACGTCCTGACTTTC. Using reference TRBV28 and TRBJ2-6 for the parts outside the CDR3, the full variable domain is DVKVTQSSRYLVKRTGEKVFLECVQDMDHENMFWYRQDPGLGLRLIYFSYDVKMKEKGDIPEGYSVSREKKERFSLILESASTNQTSMYLCASSYRVTAGANVLTFGAGSRLTVL.